This T cell receptor (beta chain) was obtained from a study of tumor and adjacent non-tumor tissue in lung cancer. The overall study: Aged about 31 to 85 years, patients included nine to eleven men and roughly 5 women with stage I to III disease.

RNA was extracted from bulk tissue without any cell sorting. More than 3 cm separated this lung sample from the edge of the tumor. Chemotherapy-naive patients with new lung cancer underwent thoracic surgery in China, August–late 2014. A modified ARM-PCR protocol with three rounds of nested PCR amplified TCRbeta. In TCRdb, the multiplex PCR reads were re-called with MiXCR into one record per CDR3 protein. The sample holds about 100,000 distinct CDR3 sequences; approximately 65% are singletons and the top ten take approximately 18%. V was pared by 0 bases and J by 4 bases, with 5 bases of the junction left unmatched. The CDR3 totals 16 residues. The germline V gene encodes CDR1 SGHAT and CDR2 FQNNGV.

The TCR originated in a man in his thirties or forties with non-small cell lung cancer. This chain uses TRBV11-2 with TRBJ2-3, with 9 positions matching TRBD2. The sequenced sample consisted of distant non-tumor lung tissue. CDR3 bases: TGTGCCAGCAGCTTAGAGTACGCGGGAGGGCCAGATACGCAGTATTTT. Its translation is CASSLEYAGGPDTQYF.